This T cell receptor (beta chain) derives from a study of cytomegalovirus exposure and HLA in healthy donors (dated by TCRdb to about 2017). Concerning the study at large: In an earlier analysis of roughly 500 of the donors, less than 350 Gb of sequence data and some 100 million unique TCR beta sequences from about 179 million T cells were reported. Approximately 300 gigabases of sequencing data and around 80 million unique TCR sequences made up an early release that covered roughly 670 HLA-typed donors. The genetic ancestry cluster associated with self-reported Caucasian donors included 81% of the roughly 360 genotyped donors. The study aimed to test whether signatures of past pathogen exposure could be identified by cataloging public T cell receptors. The study used immunosequencing to profile the T cell repertoires of several hundred subjects and linked those repertoires to cytomegalovirus serostatus. Besides the first cohort of 550 to 750 subjects, a separate validation cohort made up of about 120 different subjects was used. The study combined high-throughput TCR immunosequencing, statistical association of individual TCRs with disease status, and machine learning to predict cytomegalovirus infection status. To study patterns of TCR occurrence, a later analysis re-analyzed previously published TCR beta repertoires from 500 to 850 donors and added high-resolution HLA genotyping. The later analysis used no new phenotypic data to find candidate immune exposures, relying instead on TCR beta sequences and their occurrence across donors. An earlier analysis of 450 to 750 of the donors used high-throughput TCR beta sequencing to judge whether each TCR beta V gene segment behaved as functional or pseudogenic. Alongside the repertoire data, information on donor age, sex, ethnicity and CMV serostatus was compiled. Genome-wide SNP genotypes for about 65% of the 666 donors were used in a later genetic analysis, which treated that subset as a discovery cohort. Every discovery cohort repertoire had been produced on one sequencing platform. Both class I and class II loci were covered by HLA typing, at four-digit resolution. Typing coverage varied by locus: roughly 620-640 donors for A, B, C, DRB1 and DQB1; roughly 560 for DQA1; about 600 for DPA1; approximately 450 for DPB1. A handful of DR-DQ haplotypes were handled as single units for association and clustering because linkage in the cohort was strong. On average, over 200,000 unique TCR beta nucleotide sequences were sequenced per donor among 398 genotyped donors of the cohort, with roughly 19% of those sequences being non-productive. Broad study findings and their caveats: For the cohort, immune exposure information was limited to CMV serostatus. Because HLA typing was unavailable for some donors at each locus, only the typed subset was used in association tests. In a later analysis, TCR association rates were found to vary across HLA loci, with the most associated TCRs seen for DRB1 alleles and the fewest for HLA-C alleles. A further reported finding was that TCR beta sequences accurately predicted the HLA-A and HLA-B alleles for most subjects in the first cohort. The classifier was reported to diagnose cytomegalovirus status with high specificity and sensitivity in both the original and validation cohorts. An association between a missense DCLRE1C variant and V-gene and J-gene trimming of TCR beta chains was found in a later genetic analysis and replicated in an independent cohort. In a later genetic analysis, fewer N-insertions in productive TCRs were reported among donors in an Asian-associated ancestry cluster than the approximately 710-donor mean. Most TCR sequences were observed very rarely across donors, whereas some public TCRs were present in many individuals. The study listed 150 to 200 TCR beta chains as associated with cytomegalovirus. In an earlier analysis of around 600 of the donors, most TCR beta V segments appeared in productive rearrangements about 87% or about 30% of the time, broadly matching IMGT annotations. When HLA alleles, especially DR and DQ, strongly co-occurred, attributing TCR associations to individual alleles was difficult. Some 15 rarely observed V segments, including chromosome 9 orphons, were excluded from the earlier analysis of several hundred of the donors because counts were too low. Roughly uniform sequencing depth across donors was assumed in presence/absence analyses, although this assumption may not hold. It was suggested by the authors that the approach could potentially be generalized to other disease states and immunological phenotypes. Most CMV-associated TCR beta chains appeared to be HLA-restricted in a later analysis, and the HLA associations seemed to be driven largely by CMV exposure. Compared with equally common non-associated chains, HLA-associated TCR beta chains in a later analysis were more clonally expanded and had lower generation probabilities. The cohort was sequenced for TCR beta chains only, and without alpha or paired-chain data the features that could be detected were limited. Several of the top co-occurrence clusters appeared to be linked to parvovirus B19, influenza, CMV and Epstein-Barr virus, according to a later analysis. Because the 87-base-pair reads could not distinguish some IMGT-functional V segments, including TRBV6-2 and TRBV6-3, those segments were excluded. A group of highly shared sequence variants was considered likely to be a technical artifact of the sequencing pipeline. In vitro tests confirmed that a few of the cytomegalovirus-associated TCR beta chains recognize cytomegalovirus antigens. Correlated functional status among segregating V segments might reflect linkage disequilibrium, but an unknown experimental factor could not be ruled out. In a later analysis, 16,951 TCR beta sequences were associated with specific HLA alleles at a false discovery rate of 0.05.

This clone was counted once. Its antigen is still unknown. One base away there is no much larger clone; base qualities are not given. Library prep was done by the immunoSEQ multiplex PCR assay. For the multiplex PCR, a mixture combining 60 forward primers for TCR Vbeta segments and 13 reverse primers for TCR Jbeta segments was used. Amplification of the CDR3 region of rearranged TCR beta genes was performed with a multiplex PCR assay on genomic DNA. The Illumina HiSeq System was used to sequence the amplified TCR beta libraries as 87-base-pair reads. The paper's data handling went like this. A later analysis counted approximately 84 million unique TCR beta chains across the 550 to 750 repertoires, and 10 million to 11 million of these chains were shared by at least two donors. A nearest-neighbor algorithm error-corrected the raw reads and collapsed the reads into unique sequences, merging closely related sequences to remove PCR and sequencing errors. V, D and J gene segments were assigned by aligning CDR3 sequences to IMGT reference sequences. For a sequence to be retained, a match of at least six nucleotides was required to both a V gene segment and a J gene segment. A rearrangement was called productive if the CDR3 had no stop codons and remained in frame with V and J, and every other rearrangement was called non-productive. Following IMGT convention, CDR3 was defined as the stretch from the second conserved V-encoded cysteine to the conserved J-encoded phenylalanine. In an earlier analysis of approximately 500 of the donors, sequences lacking an unambiguous match to a single V gene segment were excluded. An earlier analysis of several hundred of the donors classified V segments as functional when productive rearrangements were above 56.7% and as segregating when the standard deviation between donors was above 5%. A statistical classification framework was built to diagnose cytomegalovirus status from the catalog of TCR beta chain sequences. In a later analysis, TCR nucleotide sequences were compared against IMGT/GENE-DB human TR gene sequences so that V and J genes could be assigned. Using the TCRdist pipeline, a later analysis assigned CDR3 sequences along with most-parsimonious VDJ recombination scenarios. In a later analysis, each TCR beta chain was defined by its CDR3 amino acid sequence together with its V-gene family, and reads lacking a unique V-gene family were excluded. As a way to deal with suspected cross-contamination and a sequencing artifact, a later analysis dropped 592 nucleotide sequences that were highly shared and had low generation probability. A later analysis calculated a clonal expansion index for each public chain from normalized within-repertoire ranks of inferred template counts. Generation probabilities in a later analysis came from a VDJ recombination model fitted to out-of-frame rearrangements, and those results were checked against IGoR. In a later analysis, TCR-TCR, TCR-HLA and TCR-CMV co-occurrence was scored with hypergeometric tests, and a repertoire-size bias correction was applied to TCR pairs. To estimate false discovery rates, a later analysis permuted the HLA or CMV assignments 20 times. In a later analysis, co-occurring TCRs were grouped using DBSCAN, with TCRdist sequence similarity added in when clustering inside HLA-allele-positive subsets. Repertoires with fewer than 30,000 or more than 120,000 public chains were left out of co-occurrence clustering, as were about 5 repertoires with anomalous nucleotide sharing. The immuneACCESS repertoire file appears here via TCRdb, limited to in-frame rearrangements. These files lack a portion of the clones; in checked studies, under half of the deficit traces to unresolved V genes, and the cause of the others is not known. That table furnishes V, J and clone size, whereas the DNA furnished D and trimming. The sample has 130,000 to 150,000 clones on record, 55% to 80% of them singletons. The ten most abundant clones make up under 15% of the sample.

The cohort was made up of around 720 healthy bone marrow donors. All cohort members were sampled while nominally healthy, although unrecorded immune exposures were likely present. CMV serostatus was recorded as positive for 289 and negative for about 50% of the roughly 670 cohort members, whereas no CMV serostatus was recorded for the donor in question. A peripheral blood sample was collected from each donor, and TCR beta sequencing was performed on peripheral blood mononuclear cells. Genomic DNA extraction from the blood cell samples was performed with the Qiagen DNeasy Blood Extraction Kit. The CDR3, cysteine through phenylalanine, is 15 amino acids long. The entry retains the CDR3 DNA only, 45 bases that are in frame from base 1. Sequences MNHNY (CDR1) and SVGAGI (CDR2) are obtained from the germline V gene (reference sequence). V gives up 6 bases and J gives up 0 bases, and the segment between their germline ends measures 14 bases.

The TCR originated in a human donor in good health. Sequenced: PBMCs. Recombination linked TRBV6-6 to TRBJ1-2; 6 matching bases give a weak D call of TRBD1. At the DNA level, the sequence is TGTGCCAGCAGCCGGGCGCAGGGGACTAACTATGGCTACACCTTC. It is translated as CASSRAQGTNYGYTF.